These 21 T cell receptor beta chains originate from one sample sequenced in a study of blood T cell repertoires in COVID-19. This table comes from immunoSEQ multiplex PCR, and its TCRdb copy is limited to in-frame clones, with some not included. The sample lists roughly 130,000 clones; 75% to 85% were seen once. The sample taken for sequencing was peripheral blood. All receptors derive from a woman aged 65 to 85 with COVID-19, enrolled during active disease.

The CDR3 DNA follows: TGTGCCAGCAGTTTCGCGACAGGGGCTGAAGCTTTCTTT. It codes for CASSFATGAEAFF. The chain couples TRBV12-3 or TRBV12-4 to TRBJ1-1, with 8 bases identical to TRBD1. Trimming took 3 bases from V and 6 from J; bases not matched to a gene: 3. The CDR3 has 13 residues.

In the case of this clone: This same CDR3 is encoded by further DNA sequences in the sample. The chain links TRBV7-2 to TRBJ2-5, with 11 bases lining up with TRBD2. The germline CDR1 and CDR2 sequences are SGHTA and FQGNSA. The CDR3 consists of 16 residues. V lost 5 bases, J lost 1 base, and 6 bases stayed unmatched. This chain's CDR3 is CASSLGLAGGQETQYF. The DNA of the CDR3 is TGTGCCAGCAGCCTCGGGCTAGCGGGGGGCCAAGAGACCCAGTACTTC.

The rearrangement links TRBV11-2 to TRBJ1-3; D call uncertain. Germline V gene data show CDR1 as SGHAT and CDR2 as FQNNGV. Trimming pared 5 bases from V and 4 bases from J, leaving 15 bases between. This CDR3 comprises 15 residues. DNA of the CDR3: TGTGCCAGCAGCCCTCGAGGCGGCAAAGGAAACACCATATATTTT. This encodes CASSPRGGKGNTIYF.

The CDR3 sequence is CASSLPGQGDFNYGYTF. CDR3 coding DNA: TGTGCCAGCAGCTTGCCCGGACAGGGAGATTTTAACTATGGCTACACCTTC. The J gene is TRBJ1-2, the V gene TRBV5-4; 8 bases map to TRBD1. This CDR3 is built from 17 residues. V dropped 1 base and J dropped 1; count of bases not matched to a gene: 9. CDR1 and CDR2 from the germline V gene are SGHNT and YYREEE (reference sequence). The whole variable domain, filled in from reference TRBV5-4 and TRBJ1-2, reads ETGVTQSPTHLIKTRGQQVTLRCSSQSGHNTVSWYQQALGQGPQFIFQYYREEENGRGNFPPRFSGLQFPNYSSELNVNALELDDSALYLCASSLPGQGDFNYGYTFGSGTRLTVV.

The DNA for the CDR3 is TGTGCCAGCAGCGGTACCCAGGGGGCGCGTGGCTACACCTTC. It translates to CASSGTQGARGYTF. The V and J genes are TRBV3-1 (or the pseudogene TRBV3-2) and TRBJ1-2; the match to TRBD1 covers 8 bases. V was clipped by 5 bases and J by 7 bases; unmatched bases: 9. CDR3 length equals 14 residues. CDR1 LGHDT and CDR2 YNNKEL come from the germline V gene (reference sequence).

J is TRBJ2-7 and V is TRBV27; D is perhaps TRBD1 (5 bases). The CDR3 runs 16 residues. Trimming left V 2 bases short and J 2 bases short, with 16 bases between. From germline, CDR1 is MNHEY and CDR2 SMNVEV (reference sequence). The CDR3 nucleotides read TGTGCCAGCAGTTTACGGTCGCAGGGTGGTACCTACGAGCAGTACTTC. Translated: CASSLRSQGGTYEQYF.

The chain uses TRBV6-5 and TRBJ1-5; D remains unclear. Germline V CDR1 and CDR2: MNHEY, SVGAGI. V was pared by 5 bases and J by 5 bases, with 10 bases between. This CDR3 region has 13 residues. The CDR3 nucleotides read TGTGCCAGCAGTCGTACACGGGATCAGCCCCAGCATTTT. Amino acid sequence: CASSRTRDQPQHF.

This chain connects TRBV9 to TRBJ1-2, with 9 bases that match TRBD1. Germline CDR1 SGDLS, CDR2 YYNGEE. This CDR3 has 14 amino acids. J lost 4 bases, V lost 4 bases, and 5 bases had no gene match. The CDR3 nucleotides are TGTGCCAGCAGCCCAGGACAGGGGACCTATGGCTACACCTTC. Its translation: CASSPGQGTYGYTF.

CDR3 protein: CASSNSMERYGYTF. The DNA for the CDR3 is TGTGCCAGCAGCAATAGTATGGAGAGATATGGCTACACCTTC. The chain links TRBV21-1 to TRBJ1-2. TRBV21-1 is designated a pseudogene. The length of the CDR3 is 14 residues.

The V gene is TRBV23-1, the J gene TRBJ1-5; D is possibly TRBD1 (5 bases). TRBV23-1 is reported as an ORF; its role is uncertain. The CDR3 covers 15 residues. V was shortened by 8 bases and J by 1 base, with 15 bases between the two germline ends. The chain's CDR3 is CASRPDSRSNQPQHF. The DNA of the CDR3 is TGCGCCAGCCGTCCTGACAGTCGGAGCAATCAGCCCCAGCATTTT.

The CDR3 spells CASSGLNGNEQFF. CDR3 nucleotide sequence: TGTGCCAGCTCAGGGCTAAATGGTAATGAGCAGTTCTTC. V is TRBV7-9 and J is TRBJ2-1, with TRBD1 as a possible D gene (5 bases). The V gene's germline CDR1 is SEHNR and CDR2 FQNEAQ (reference sequence). The CDR3 spans 13 residues. Trimming left V 8 bases short and J 7 bases short, with 15 bases between.

The gene calls are TRBV30 and TRBJ2-5; 8 nucleotides line up with TRBD1. The V and J ends lost 5 bases and 9 bases, in that order; junction bases with no gene match: 8. This CDR3 comprises 12 residues. Germline V gene sequence: CDR1 GTSNPN, CDR2 SVGIG (reference sequence). This chain's CDR3 is CAWGGQVGSQYF. The CDR3 DNA reads as TGTGCCTGGGGGGGACAGGTTGGGTCCCAGTACTTC.

The rearrangement links TRBV11-2 to TRBJ1-3, with D perhaps matching TRBD1 (5 bases). The germline V gene has CDR1 SGHAT and CDR2 FQNNGV. This CDR3 contains 15 residues. The ends were cut back, 2 bases at V and 3 bases at J, with 11 bases in the middle. The CDR3 DNA reads TGTGCCAGCAGCTTAAGGGGCAGCCTTGGAAACACCATATATTTT. Translated, it gives CASSLRGSLGNTIYF.

The chain employs TRBV5-5 and TRBJ2-1; weak D call: TRBD1 (6 bases). The V gene lost 3 bases and the J gene lost 9 bases, with 19 bases spanning the gap. Per germline, CDR1 SGHKS and CDR2 YYEKEE (reference sequence). The CDR3 has 15 amino acids. The CDR3 DNA reads TGTGCCAGCAGCTCCCTGGGACAACACGTGAGTGAGCAGTTCTTC. It is translated as CASSSLGQHVSEQFF.

This rearrangement joins TRBV28 to TRBJ1-1, with D perhaps matching TRBD1 (5 bases). Looked up from germline, CDR1 is MDHEN and CDR2 is SYDVKM. Between the trimmed V and J ends, which lost 6 bases and 11 bases, there was a span of 16 bases. The length of the CDR3 is 12 residues. DNA for the CDR3: TGTGCCAGCAGGGAGGGCGGGACGGTGGCTTTCTTT. Encoded protein: CASREGGTVAFF.

The chain uses TRBV6-6 and TRBJ1-2, with 8 bases fitting TRBD1. This CDR3 comprises 14 residues. The V gene's germline CDR1 is MNHNY and CDR2 SVGAGI (reference sequence). V shed 5 bases and J 3 bases; nucleotides not matched to a gene: 5. Written as DNA, the CDR3 is TGTGCCAGCAGTGGACAGGGCGGGGACTATGGCTACACCTTC. Its protein product is CASSGQGGDYGYTF.

This clone was seen more than once but under ten times. J is TRBJ1-3 and V is TRBV19; a possible D gene is TRBD1 (5 bases). CDR1 LNHDA and CDR2 SQIVND come from the germline V gene (reference sequence). The V and J ends lost 5 bases and 3 bases respectively, with 11 bases between them. The length of the CDR3 is 14 residues. The CDR3 loop is CASSYGGDGNTIYF. In nucleotides, the CDR3 is TGTGCCAGTAGTTACGGGGGAGATGGAAACACCATATATTTT.

The chain recombines TRBV5-1 with TRBJ1-2; no clear D gene. CDR1 and CDR2 (germline): SGHRS, YFSETQ. Trimming stripped 4 bases from V and 2 bases from J, with 12 bases between. CDR3 size: 14 residues. The DNA for the CDR3 is TGCGCCAGCAGCCTAGGTCCAGAGAACTATGGCTACACCTTC. Protein product: CASSLGPENYGYTF.

J is TRBJ1-2 and V is TRBV2; D might be TRBD1 (5 bases). The CDR3 loop spans 13 amino acids. Germline CDR1 and CDR2: SNHLY and FYNNEI. The V and J ends lost 3 bases and 6 bases respectively, with 11 bases between them. The CDR3 sequence is CASSEQGIHGYTF. CDR3 in DNA: TGTGCCAGCAGTGAGCAGGGTATCCATGGCTACACCTTC.

In this sample, this clone turned up a few times. V and J are TRBV10-3 and TRBJ1-1; no clear D gene. Germline V CDR1 and CDR2: ENHRY, SYGVKD. V dropped 6 bases and J dropped 3 bases, with 11 bases sitting between them. The CDR3 is 13 amino acids. The CDR3 loop reads CAIRPRADTEAFF. The CDR3 DNA sequence: TGTGCCATCAGGCCGAGGGCTGACACTGAAGCTTTCTTT.

This chain connects TRBV10-3 to TRBJ2-7, with no clear D. The CDR3 has 14 amino acids. CDR1 and CDR2 (germline): ENHRY, SYGVKD. The ends were cut back, 0 bases at V and 0 bases at J, with 6 bases in the middle. The CDR3 DNA is TGTGCCATCAGTGAGTCGGCAGGCTCCTACGAGCAGTACTTC. Translation: CAISESAGSYEQYF.